These 27 T cell receptor beta chains came from one sample sequenced in a study of blood T cell repertoires in COVID-19. TCRdb's copy holds only in-frame clones and misses some; the assay was immunoSEQ multiplex PCR. This table holds about 140,000 clones, roughly nine tenths found once. What was sequenced was peripheral blood. The receptors originated from a human donor in a cohort sampled during active COVID-19.

The rearrangement uses TRBV19 and TRBJ2-2, with D hard to call. In germline, CDR1 is LNHDA, CDR2 SQIVND (reference sequence). The CDR3 has 15 residues. Trimming removed 11 bases from V and 7 bases from J, with 23 bases in between. The CDR3: CASVRRVGVGGELFF. The CDR3 nucleotides read TGTGCCTCTGTTCGCCGGGTCGGAGTAGGCGGGGAGCTGTTTTTT.

This clone was observed a handful of times. The chain links TRBV11-2 to TRBJ2-2; TRBD2 matches at 7 bases. Germline V gene sequence: CDR1 SGHAT, CDR2 FQNNGV. V lost 5 bases, J lost 3 bases, and 6 bases stayed unmatched. The CDR3 extends over 15 amino acids. DNA for the CDR3: TGTGCCAGCAGCCCAGTCCGGGGGGACACCGGGGAGCTGTTTTTT. Translation: CASSPVRGDTGELFF.

The genes are TRBV6-5 and TRBJ2-7, with 8 positions matching TRBD1. Germline CDR1 MNHEY, CDR2 SVGAGI. The CDR3 is made up of 10 amino acids. In DNA form, the CDR3 reads TGTGCGGACAGGGCCTACGAGCAGTACTTC. It translates to CADRAYEQYF.

The V call is TRBV5-5, the J call TRBJ2-3; maybe TRBD1 (6 bases). CDR3 length equals 17 residues. The germline gives CDR1 SGHKS, CDR2 YYEKEE (reference sequence). With 3 bases removed from V and 2 bases from J, the gap between germline ends came to 19 bases. The CDR3 protein is CASSSAGTPKNTDTQYF. DNA of the CDR3: TGTGCCAGCAGCTCGGCCGGGACACCTAAAAACACAGATACGCAGTATTTT.

This chain links TRBV19 with TRBJ1-2; D gene unclear. Germline V CDR1 and CDR2: LNHDA, SQIVND (reference sequence). CDR3 length: 14 residues. The V end lost 4 bases, the J end lost 4 bases, and 13 bases lay between the germline ends. The CDR3 nucleotides are TGTGCCAGTAGTAGGCGGCTGCGAGCCTATGGCTACACCTTC. Translated, it gives CASSRRLRAYGYTF. Complete variable domain (other parts from reference TRBV19 and TRBJ1-2): DGGITQSPKYLFRKEGQNVTLSCEQNLNHDAMYWYRQDPGQGLRLIYYSQIVNDFQKGDIAEGYSVSREKKESFPLTVTSAQKNPTAFYLCASSRRLRAYGYTFGSGTRLTVV.

The J gene is TRBJ2-7, the V gene TRBV19; 11 bases are a match to TRBD1. CDR1 is LNHDA, CDR2 SQIVND, per germline (reference sequence). Germline trimming cut 5 bases from V and 4 bases from J; bases unmatched to any gene: 10. The CDR3 is made up of 16 amino acids. In DNA form, the CDR3 reads TGTGCCAGTAGTGCCCCGGGACAGGGGGATCTATACGAGCAGTACTTC. Its translation: CASSAPGQGDLYEQYF.

The rearrangement links TRBV5-1 to TRBJ1-2; 7 bases line up with TRBD1. J was trimmed by 7 bases and V by 5 bases; bases with no gene match: 8. The CDR3 totals 13 residues. The germline CDR1 and CDR2 sequences are SGHRS and YFSETQ. CDR3 loop: CASRPDRESGYTF. In DNA, the CDR3 is TGCGCCAGCAGACCCGACAGGGAAAGTGGCTACACCTTC.

The chain has TRBV5-4 and TRBJ1-1, with a tentative D call TRBD1 (6 bases). The V gene's germline CDR1 is SGHNT and CDR2 YYREEE (reference sequence). V lost 2 bases to trimming and J lost 1 base, with 9 bases between them. The CDR3 has 14 amino acids. The CDR3 DNA reads TGTGCCAGCAGCTTTTTACAGGGGAACACTGAAGCTTTCTTT. This sequence encodes CASSFLQGNTEAFF.

CDR3 sequence: CASSAGDRAYYGYTF. The CDR3, as DNA: TGTGCCAGCAGCGCGGGGGACAGGGCCTACTATGGCTACACCTTC. The rearrangement links TRBV9 to TRBJ1-2; 9 bases agree with TRBD1. V lost 3 bases, J lost 3 bases, and 6 bases stayed unmatched. Germline V gene lookup returns CDR1 SGDLS and CDR2 YYNGEE. This CDR3 is built from 15 residues.

The chain combines TRBV29-1 with TRBJ2-5; 9 nucleotides match TRBD1. From germline, CDR1 is SQVTM and CDR2 ANQGSEA. CDR3 size: 13 residues. V was pared by 3 bases and J by 3 bases, with 2 bases of the junction left unmatched. The CDR3 DNA sequence: TGCAGCGTTGAGTGGACAGGGGAAGAGACCCAGTACTTC. Translation: CSVEWTGEETQYF.

This chain uses TRBV3-1 (or the pseudogene TRBV3-2) with TRBJ2-7, with 8 nucleotides matching TRBD2. Germline V gives CDR1 LGHDT, CDR2 YNNKEL (reference sequence). The length of the CDR3 is 15 residues. After removal of 2 bases from V and 4 bases from J, the junction contained 7 bases not matched to a gene. CDR3 loop: CASSQIPSGGYEQYF. The CDR3 nucleotides read TGTGCCAGCAGCCAAATCCCCAGCGGGGGATACGAGCAGTACTTC.

This chain connects TRBV2 to TRBJ2-1; 10 nucleotides align to TRBD1. Germline loops: CDR1 SNHLY, CDR2 FYNNEI. The CDR3 loop spans 16 amino acids. V lost 8 bases and J lost 4; bases outside the gene matches: 11. This chain's CDR3 is CASDLRQGAIYNEQFF. The CDR3, as DNA: TGTGCCAGCGACCTAAGACAGGGGGCTATATACAATGAGCAGTTCTTC.

V is TRBV9 and J is TRBJ1-2; D might be TRBD1 (6 bases). V lost 3 bases to trimming and J lost 3 bases, with 9 bases between them. Germline CDR1 and CDR2: SGDLS and YYNGEE. This CDR3 is built from 13 residues. CDR3 in amino acids: CASSGGHHYGYTF. CDR3 bases: TGTGCCAGCAGCGGGGGACACCACTATGGCTACACCTTC.

This chain uses TRBV5-1 with TRBJ2-7, with 9 bases fitting TRBD2. The CDR3 contains 17 residues. V lost 2 bases to trimming and J lost 0 bases; unmatched junction nucleotides: 9. CDR1 and CDR2 (germline): SGHRS, YFSETQ. CDR3 coding DNA: TGCGCCAGCAGCTTAGGTAGCGGGGGCCTTAGCTCCTACGAGCAGTACTTC. Protein product: CASSLGSGGLSSYEQYF.

The chain carries TRBV7-3 and TRBJ2-1; TRBD2 matches at 11 bases. CDR1 SGHTA and CDR2 FQGTGA come from the germline V gene. V lost 1 base to trimming and J lost 1 base; unmatched junction nucleotides: 9. The CDR3 consists of 19 residues. The DNA of the CDR3 is TGTGCCAGCAGCTTAAAACTAGCGGGGGACCTCTTTTCCTACAATGAGCAGTTCTTC. Protein sequence: CASSLKLAGDLFSYNEQFF.

The V and J genes are TRBV7-8 and TRBJ1-2; 7 bases are a match to TRBD1. Germline CDR1 and CDR2: SGHVS and FQNEAQ. The CDR3 covers 13 residues. The ends lost 1 base at V and 6 bases at J; junction bases unmatched: 2. The CDR3 region is CASSLVQGNGYTF. The CDR3 DNA reads as TGTGCCAGCAGCTTAGTACAGGGGAATGGCTACACCTTC.

The chain is built from TRBV6-6 and TRBJ2-4, with D possibly being TRBD1 (6 bases). The CDR3 loop spans 15 amino acids. The germline V gene has CDR1 MNHNY and CDR2 SVGAGI (reference sequence). V gave up 9 bases and J gave up 0 bases, with 15 bases separating them. The CDR3, as DNA: TGTGCCAGTACAAACAGGGACGAAGCCAAAAACATTCAGTACTTC. Translated: CASTNRDEAKNIQYF.

The chain uses TRBV18 and TRBJ1-1; tentatively, D is TRBD1 (5 bases). Trimming took 5 bases from V and 0 from J, leaving 10 bases between them. There are 14 residues in the CDR3. Germline V gives CDR1 KGHSH, CDR2 LQKENI. The CDR3 bases are TGTGCCAGCTCAACCAGGGAAATGAACACTGAAGCTTTCTTT. Its protein is CASSTREMNTEAFF.

By sample fraction, this clone is medium-sized (0.01 to 0.1%). The V call is TRBV5-4, the J call TRBJ1-4; D may be TRBD1 (6 bases). The CDR3 totals 13 residues. Trimming shortened V by 4 bases and J by 6 bases, and 10 bases separated the two germline ends. Germline V CDR1 and CDR2: SGHNT, YYREEE (reference sequence). DNA of the CDR3: TGTGCCAGCAGCGAACAGGGATATGAAAAACTGTTTTTT. Translating it yields CASSEQGYEKLFF.

This chain joins TRBV2 and TRBJ2-2; a possible D gene is TRBD2 (5 bases). Trimming removed 0 bases from V and 6 bases from J, with 11 bases in between. CDR3 length equals 15 residues. Per germline, CDR1 SNHLY and CDR2 FYNNEI. The CDR3 here is CASSEALRVPGELFF. In DNA form, the CDR3 reads TGTGCCAGCAGTGAAGCGCTGAGGGTCCCCGGGGAGCTGTTTTTT.

The chain employs TRBV3-1 (or the pseudogene TRBV3-2) and TRBJ2-6, with TRBD1 matching 8 bases. V was clipped by 5 bases and J by 0 bases; unmatched bases: 9. The CDR3 is 18 residues long. In germline, CDR1 is LGHDT, CDR2 YNNKEL (reference sequence). The CDR3, as DNA: TGTGCCAGCAGCACCCGGACAGGGCCTTTCTCTGGGGCCAACGTCCTGACTTTC. As protein: CASSTRTGPFSGANVLTF.

The chain employs TRBV18 and TRBJ1-6; 9 nucleotides agree with TRBD1. Unmatched junction bases numbered 16, after V lost 10 bases and J lost 9 bases. The CDR3 covers 16 residues. Germline CDR1 and CDR2: KGHSH and LQKENI. This CDR3 is CATNPGDRVFGSPLHF. For the CDR3, the DNA is TGTGCCACCAATCCCGGGGACAGGGTATTTGGTTCACCCCTCCACTTT.

V is TRBV7-2 and J is TRBJ1-2; 9 nucleotides line up with TRBD1. This CDR3 comprises 13 residues. The V segment lost 3 bases and the J segment 8 bases; nucleotides outside the gene matches: 4. Germline V lookup: CDR1 SGHTA, CDR2 FQGNSA. The CDR3: CASSLGTGSGYTF. The DNA for the CDR3 is TGTGCCAGCAGCTTGGGGACAGGGAGCGGCTACACCTTC.

Here the CDR3 reads CASRERRGQGDNEQFF. CDR3 nucleotides: TGTGCCAGCAGAGAACGACGGGGACAGGGAGACAATGAGCAGTTCTTC. The gene calls are TRBV2 and TRBJ2-1, with 9 bases matching TRBD1. Germline V gene lookup returns CDR1 SNHLY and CDR2 FYNNEI. This CDR3 is 16 amino acids long. V gave up 6 bases and J gave up 5 bases; unmatched junction bases: 11.

The chain has TRBV3-1 (or the pseudogene TRBV3-2) and TRBJ2-5; 7 bases map to TRBD2. The CDR3 length is 15 residues. Germline V gene lookup returns CDR1 LGHDT and CDR2 YNNKEL (reference sequence). Trimming took 2 bases from V and 1 from J; bases not matched to a gene: 4. The CDR3 loop is CASSQSLAGQETQYF. For the CDR3, the DNA is TGTGCCAGCAGCCAAAGTTTAGCGGGCCAAGAGACCCAGTACTTC.

J is TRBJ1-3 and V is TRBV30; TRBD1 matches at 8 bases. This CDR3 has 13 amino acids. V was pared by 1 base and J by 4 bases, with 0 bases of the junction left unmatched. Germline-derived CDR1 and CDR2 are GTSNPN and SVGIG (reference sequence). CDR3 in DNA: TGTGCCTGGAGTGCAGGGGGCGGAAACACCATATATTTT. Amino acid sequence: CAWSAGGGNTIYF.

J is TRBJ2-2 and V is TRBV4-3, with a weak D call TRBD2 (5 bases). Germline V gene sequence: CDR1 LGHNA, CDR2 YSLEER. The V end was cut by 4 bases, the J end by 0 bases, with 9 bases between. The CDR3 runs to 15 residues. CDR3 DNA sequence: TGCGCCAGCAGCCTAACTAGGGCGAACACCGGGGAGCTGTTTTTT. Translating gives CASSLTRANTGELFF.